This T cell receptor beta chain was sequenced during a study of blood T cell repertoires in COVID-19. Study background: The samples span acute and convalescent COVID-19 from the United States, Italy and Spain. In each case, the material was cDNA or gDNA derived from T cells, B-cell-depleted T cells, or PBMCs.

TCRdb keeps only in-frame clones here, not all; method: immunoSEQ multiplex PCR. Seen here are around 300,000 clones, 88% observed once, and the top ten hold approximately 2%. In assigning cohorts, the study relied on participant-reported clinical history. Per germline, CDR1 LGHDT and CDR2 YNNKEL (reference sequence). J was trimmed by 3 bases and V by 4 bases; bases with no gene match: 7. The CDR3 covers 15 residues. The source material was PBMCs or T cells enriched from blood (not recorded which). The source is a woman aged 55-70 years in a cohort exposed to, infected with or recovered from COVID-19 (not recorded which). The chain employs TRBV3-1 (or the pseudogene TRBV3-2) and TRBJ2-7; 9 nucleotides line up with TRBD1. Written as DNA, the CDR3 is TGTGCCAGCAGCCTTCGGACAGGGGCCAACTACGAGCAGTACTTC. Its translation is CASSLRTGANYEQYF.